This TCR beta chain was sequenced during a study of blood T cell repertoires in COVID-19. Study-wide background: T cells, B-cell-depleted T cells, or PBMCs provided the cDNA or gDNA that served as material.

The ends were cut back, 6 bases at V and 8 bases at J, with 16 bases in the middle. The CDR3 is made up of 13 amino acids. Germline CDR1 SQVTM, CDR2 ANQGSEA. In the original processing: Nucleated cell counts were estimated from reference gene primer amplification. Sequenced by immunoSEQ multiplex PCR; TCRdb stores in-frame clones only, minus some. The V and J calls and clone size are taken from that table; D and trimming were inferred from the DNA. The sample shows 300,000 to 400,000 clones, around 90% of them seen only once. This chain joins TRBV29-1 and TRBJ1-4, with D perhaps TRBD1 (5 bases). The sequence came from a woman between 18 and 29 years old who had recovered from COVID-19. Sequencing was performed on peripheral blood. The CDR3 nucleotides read TGCAGCGTCGACCAGGGTGGCGACGAAAAACTGTTTTTT. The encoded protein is CSVDQGGDEKLFF.